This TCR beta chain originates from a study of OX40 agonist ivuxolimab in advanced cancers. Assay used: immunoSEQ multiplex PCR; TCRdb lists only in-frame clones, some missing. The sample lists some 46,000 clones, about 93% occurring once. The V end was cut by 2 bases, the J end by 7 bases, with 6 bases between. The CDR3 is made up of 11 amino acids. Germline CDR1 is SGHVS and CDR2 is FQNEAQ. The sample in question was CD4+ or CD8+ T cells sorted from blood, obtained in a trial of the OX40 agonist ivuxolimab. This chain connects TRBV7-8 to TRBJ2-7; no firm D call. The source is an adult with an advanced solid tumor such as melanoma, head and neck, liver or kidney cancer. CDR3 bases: TGTGCCAGCAGCTTAATAGGGGAGCAGTACTTC. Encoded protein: CASSLIGEQYF.